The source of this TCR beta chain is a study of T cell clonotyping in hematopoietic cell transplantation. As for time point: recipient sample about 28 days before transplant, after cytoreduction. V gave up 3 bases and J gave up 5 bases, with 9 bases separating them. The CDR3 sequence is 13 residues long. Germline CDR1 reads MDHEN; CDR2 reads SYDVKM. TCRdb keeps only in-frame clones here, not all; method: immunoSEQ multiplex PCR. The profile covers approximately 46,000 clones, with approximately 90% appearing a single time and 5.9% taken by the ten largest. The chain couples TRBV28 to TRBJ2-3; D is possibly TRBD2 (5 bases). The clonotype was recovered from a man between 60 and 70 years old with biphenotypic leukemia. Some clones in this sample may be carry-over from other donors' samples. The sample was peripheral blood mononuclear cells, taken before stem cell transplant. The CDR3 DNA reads TGTGCCAGCAGTTTGAGGGTAGGAGATACGCAGTATTTT. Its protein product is CASSLRVGDTQYF.